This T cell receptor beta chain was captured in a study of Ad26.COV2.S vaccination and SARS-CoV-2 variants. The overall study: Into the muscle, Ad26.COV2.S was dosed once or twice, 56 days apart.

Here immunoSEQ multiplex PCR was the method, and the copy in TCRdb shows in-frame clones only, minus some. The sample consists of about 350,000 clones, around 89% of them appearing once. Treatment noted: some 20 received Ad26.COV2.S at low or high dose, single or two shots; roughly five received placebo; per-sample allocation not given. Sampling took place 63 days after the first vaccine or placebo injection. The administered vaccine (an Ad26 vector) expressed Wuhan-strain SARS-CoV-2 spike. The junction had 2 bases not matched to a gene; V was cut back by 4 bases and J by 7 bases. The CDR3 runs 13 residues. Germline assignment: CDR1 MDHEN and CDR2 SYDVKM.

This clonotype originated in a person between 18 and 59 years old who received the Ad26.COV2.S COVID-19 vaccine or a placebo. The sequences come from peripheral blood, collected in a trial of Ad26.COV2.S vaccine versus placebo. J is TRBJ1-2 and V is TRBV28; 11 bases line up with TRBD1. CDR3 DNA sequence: TGTGCCAGCAGTTCGGACAGGGGGCTTGGCTACACCTTC. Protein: CASSSDRGLGYTF.